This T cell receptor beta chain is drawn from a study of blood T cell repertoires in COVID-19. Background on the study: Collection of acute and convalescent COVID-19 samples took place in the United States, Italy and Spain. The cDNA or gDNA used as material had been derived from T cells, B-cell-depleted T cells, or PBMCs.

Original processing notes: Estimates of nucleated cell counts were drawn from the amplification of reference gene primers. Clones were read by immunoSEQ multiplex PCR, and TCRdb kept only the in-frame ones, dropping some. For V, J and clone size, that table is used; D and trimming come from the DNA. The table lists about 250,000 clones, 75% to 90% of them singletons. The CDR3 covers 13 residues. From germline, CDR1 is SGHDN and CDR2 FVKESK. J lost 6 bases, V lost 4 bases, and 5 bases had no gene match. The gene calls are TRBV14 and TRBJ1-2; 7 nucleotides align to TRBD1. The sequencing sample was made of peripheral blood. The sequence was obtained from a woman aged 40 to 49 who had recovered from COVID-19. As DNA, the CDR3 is TGTGCCAGCAGCCTACGACAGGGAAATGGCTACACCTTC. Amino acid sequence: CASSLRQGNGYTF.